The 31 T cell receptor delta chains below all came from one sample that was sequenced in a study of Vδ1+ human thymocytes. Study-level findings and limits: Thymic TRG and TRD repertoires appeared highly polyclonal.

Antigens of these TCRs are unknown. Extracted RNA was reverse transcribed into cDNA. The CDR3 regions were amplified by multiplex PCR from V-gene primers to a constant-region primer. TCRdb re-processed the multiplex PCR reads using CATT. The repertoire has 24,000 or so delta-chain clones, 25% to 30% of them found once; the top ten carry around 1.4%. The sample taken for sequencing was Vdelta1+ gamma-delta thymocytes from the thymus. Noted subset: FACS-sorted CD3+ TCRalphabeta- TCRVdelta1+ TCRVdelta2- thymocytes. The source is a boy under three years old who had congenital heart surgery.

The V call is TRDV1, the J call TRDJ1; 10 bases are shared with TRDD3. Trimming at V came to 4 bases and at J to 0 bases, leaving 23 bases not matched to a gene. Germline CDR1 TSWWSYY, CDR2 QGS. The CDR3 extends over 22 amino acids. CDR3 nucleotides: TGTGCTCTTGGGGGGGGCCTTCCGCTACTGGGGGATTCTACCTCAAACACCGATAAACTCATCTTT. Its translation: CALGGGLPLLGDSTSNTDKLIF.

The chain uses TRDV1 and TRDJ1, with 7 bases identical to TRDD3. The germline CDR1 and CDR2 sequences are TSWWSYY and QGS. The CDR3 is 17 residues long. V lost 6 bases, J lost 0 bases, and 13 bases stayed unmatched. CDR3 DNA sequence: TGTGCTCTTGGTCCGTACCGGGGGGATCCGTACACCGATAAACTCATCTTT. It translates to CALGPYRGDPYTDKLIF.

This clone has a single count. A much larger clone lies a single base off, so this may be a read error. V usage is TRDV1 and J usage is TRDJ1; D gene unclear. Germline CDR1 reads TSWWSYY; CDR2 reads QGS. This CDR3 region has 16 residues. The CDR3 DNA is TGTGCTCTTGGGGAACGGAGTCCGTTTGCCACCGATAAACACATCTTT. It translates to CALGERSPFATDKHIF.

The chain combines TRDV1 with TRDJ1; 7 positions match TRDD3. V lost 4 bases, J lost 4 bases, and 36 bases stayed unmatched. Germline V gene data show CDR1 as TSWWSYY and CDR2 as QGS. CDR3 length equals 24 residues. This chain's CDR3 is CALGAALPGLRLPGGLLQGDKLIF. CDR3 sequence (DNA): TGTGCTCTTGGGGCCGCCCTACCCGGGCTACGACTCCCTGGGGGCCTCCTCCAGGGCGATAAACTCATCTTT.

This clone appeared a few times. The V call is TRDV1, the J call TRDJ1; possibly TRDD3 for D (5 bases). The CDR3 spans 16 residues. V dropped 8 bases and J dropped 0 bases, with 19 bases sitting between them. CDR1 TSWWSYY and CDR2 QGS come from the germline V gene. For the CDR3, the DNA is TGTGCTCTTAACCTTAACCGGGGACAATACACCGATAAACTCATCTTT. It yields the protein CALNLNRGQYTDKLIF.

The chain is built from TRDV1 and TRDJ1, with D maybe TRDD3 (6 bases). Germline CDR1 and CDR2: TSWWSYY and QGS. Between the trimmed V and J ends, which lost 0 bases and 1 base, there was a span of 21 bases. The CDR3 has 19 residues. CDR3 protein: CALGELHLSGDHSTDKLIF. In nucleotides, the CDR3 is TGTGCTCTTGGGGAACTTCACCTTTCTGGGGACCACTCCACCGATAAACTCATCTTT.

There are many counts of this clone. V and J are TRDV1 and TRDJ1, with D possibly matching TRDD2 (5 bases). There are 16 residues in the CDR3. In germline, CDR1 is TSWWSYY, CDR2 QGS. The V gene lost 3 bases and the J gene lost 0 bases, with 14 bases spanning the gap. In nucleotides, the CDR3 is TGTGCTCTTGGGGATCTTGTTCATTCCTACACCGATAAACTCATCTTT. Residues: CALGDLVHSYTDKLIF.

As regards this clone: A read error may explain this, as a much larger clone is one base away. V gene TRDV1 combines with J gene TRDJ1; 9 bases map to TRDD3. Germline CDR1 is TSWWSYY and CDR2 is QGS. Trimming cost V 2 bases and J 8 bases; bases outside gene matches: 21. This CDR3 has 19 amino acids. The CDR3 is CALGETTSFLLLGETKLIF. As DNA, the CDR3 is TGTGCTCTTGGGGAAACTACTTCCTTTCTCTTACTGGGGGAGACGAAACTCATCTTT.

The J gene is TRDJ1, the V gene TRDV1, with 12 bases aligning to TRDD3. This CDR3 is built from 22 residues. V dropped 4 bases and J dropped 2; count of bases not matched to a gene: 23. In germline, CDR1 is TSWWSYY, CDR2 QGS. DNA for the CDR3: TGTGCTCTTGGGGTAAGCCCTGCCCGACTGGGGGATACCCATTGGGGTACCGATAAACTCATCTTT. This codes for CALGVSPARLGDTHWGTDKLIF.

The V gene is TRDV1, the J gene TRDJ1; perhaps TRDD2 as D (7 bases). Looked up from germline, CDR1 is TSWWSYY and CDR2 is QGS. V lost 2 bases and J 4 bases, leaving 35 bases between the germline ends. The CDR3 runs to 22 residues. The CDR3 region is CALGEGIGSSYGLGRYIDKLIF. CDR3 DNA: TGTGCTCTTGGGGAAGGGATAGGGAGTTCCTACGGTCTGGGGAGGTACATCGATAAACTCATCTTT.

This clone was seen a handful of times. V and J are TRDV1 and TRDJ1, with D perhaps matching TRDD2 (6 bases). Trimming cost V 4 bases and J 1 base, with 22 bases left between them. Germline CDR1 and CDR2: TSWWSYY and QGS. The length of the CDR3 is 18 residues. The CDR3 DNA sequence: TGTGCTCTTGGGGGCACCTTCCACCATTTATACCGCACCGATAAACTCATCTTT. Amino acid sequence: CALGGTFHHLYRTDKLIF.

The chain joins TRDV1 to TRDJ1; D remains ambiguous. Trimming shortened V by 3 bases and J by 2 bases, and 22 bases separated the two germline ends. The CDR3 is made up of 18 amino acids. CDR1 TSWWSYY and CDR2 QGS come from the germline V gene. In DNA form, the CDR3 reads TGTGCTCTTGGGGACCCAGTTTTGCTCTCCGTAGGGACCGATAAACTCATCTTT. The encoded protein is CALGDPVLLSVGTDKLIF.

The chain carries TRDV1 and TRDJ2; D not resolved. V lost 2 bases, J lost 9 bases, and 13 bases lay in between. CDR1 and CDR2 from the germline V gene are TSWWSYY and QGS. This CDR3 is built from 14 residues. The CDR3 DNA reads as TGTGCTCTTGGGGAAAGGCTCAGACTTACACAACTCTTCTTT. This sequence encodes CALGERLRLTQLFF.

Relative to its sample, this clone is medium-sized. The same CDR3 arises from other DNA sequences in this sample as well. The chain recombines TRDV2 with TRDJ1; 9 bases are shared with TRDD3. This CDR3 is 19 amino acids long. Germline CDR1 is GEAIGNYY and CDR2 is EKD. V shed 3 bases, J shed 1 base, and the junction held 17 bases outside the gene matches. CDR3 in amino acids: CACDFSSWGIPVGTDKLIF. CDR3 nucleotide sequence: TGTGCCTGTGACTTTTCCTCCTGGGGGATCCCCGTCGGCACCGATAAACTCATCTTT.

The rearrangement links TRDV1 to TRDJ1; a possible D gene is TRDD2 (6 bases). Trimming removed 0 bases from V and 3 bases from J, with 14 bases in between. The CDR3 consists of 16 residues. Germline V gene data show CDR1 as TSWWSYY and CDR2 as QGS. CDR3 protein: CALGELPSTRADKLIF. The CDR3 bases are TGTGCTCTTGGGGAACTCCCTTCCACACGGGCCGATAAACTCATCTTT.

The V gene is TRDV1, the J gene TRDJ1; maybe TRDD2 (5 bases). This CDR3 region has 19 residues. Looked up from germline, CDR1 is TSWWSYY and CDR2 is QGS. The V gene lost 0 bases and the J gene lost 0 bases, with 20 bases spanning the gap. The CDR3 region is CALGELILILTPYTDKLIF. The CDR3 DNA follows: TGTGCTCTTGGGGAACTAATCCTAATCCTGACCCCGTACACCGATAAACTCATCTTT.

This clone occurred many times. The chain employs TRDV1 and TRDJ1; 13 bases are a match to TRDD3. Germline V gene sequence: CDR1 TSWWSYY, CDR2 QGS. Trimming at V came to 0 bases and at J to 0 bases, leaving 16 bases not matched to a gene. This CDR3 has 22 amino acids. Here the CDR3 DNA reads TGTGCTCTTGGGGAACTCTGGCCTTCTTCTACTGGGGGATACGACCACACCGATAAACTCATCTTT. It yields the protein CALGELWPSSTGGYDHTDKLIF.

The chain couples TRDV1 to TRDJ1; 10 nucleotides agree with TRDD3. The CDR3 runs 21 residues. The V segment lost 4 bases and the J segment 1 base; nucleotides outside the gene matches: 21. CDR1 and CDR2 (germline): TSWWSYY, QGS. The DNA of the CDR3 is TGTGCTCTTGGGGGAGCCCTTCCTAACTCACTGGGGGATTGTTCCACCGATAAACTCATCTTT. Encoded protein: CALGGALPNSLGDCSTDKLIF.

The chain joins TRDV1 to TRDJ1; 9 bases align to TRDD2. The CDR3 is 21 amino acids. J was trimmed by 0 bases and V by 5 bases; bases with no gene match: 22. Germline assignment: CDR1 TSWWSYY and CDR2 QGS. CDR3 sequence: CALGRTLPTWPRQEYTDKLIF. The CDR3, as DNA: TGTGCTCTTGGGAGAACCCTTCCTACGTGGCCCCGGCAAGAGTACACCGATAAACTCATCTTT.

The chain has TRDV1 and TRDJ1, with 11 nucleotides matching TRDD3. Trimming at V came to 1 base and at J to 3 bases, leaving 7 bases not matched to a gene. Per germline, CDR1 TSWWSYY and CDR2 QGS. The CDR3 loop spans 17 amino acids. As DNA, the CDR3 is TGTGCTCTTGGGGAACGGGAATACTGGGGGATAGCCGATAAACTCATCTTT. Amino acids: CALGEREYWGIADKLIF.

Turning to this clone: This may come from a read error, since a much larger clone is one base off. The chain recombines TRDV1 with TRDJ1, with a possible D match to TRDD2 (5 bases). The CDR3 loop spans 16 amino acids. The germline V gene has CDR1 TSWWSYY and CDR2 QGS. Trimming removed 3 bases from V and 3 bases from J, with 17 bases in between. The CDR3 sequence: CALGELPALYPDKLIF. Written as DNA, the CDR3 is TGTGCTCTTGGGGAGCTTCCGGCCCTATACCCCGATAAACTCATCTTT.

This sequence joins TRDV1 and TRDJ1; 10 bases map to TRDD3. CDR1 and CDR2 from the germline V gene are TSWWSYY and QGS. This CDR3 is 17 amino acids long. The ends lost 1 base at V and 11 bases at J; junction bases unmatched: 16. As DNA, the CDR3 is TGTGCTCTTGGGGAACCCCTCGACGGGGGGATACGCCGAAAGCTCATCTTT. Its translation: CALGEPLDGGIRRKLIF.

There are a few counts of this clone. The rearrangement links TRDV1 to TRDJ1; 7 positions agree with TRDD3. The V segment lost 5 bases and the J segment 1 base; nucleotides outside the gene matches: 7. The germline gives CDR1 TSWWSYY, CDR2 QGS. The length of the CDR3 is 15 residues. The CDR3 sequence is CALGPGGKCTDKLIF. In nucleotides, the CDR3 is TGTGCTCTTGGGCCTGGGGGCAAGTGCACCGATAAACTCATCTTT.

The rearrangement uses TRDV1 and TRDJ1, with D unclear. This CDR3 is 12 amino acids long. V shed 4 bases and J shed 10 bases, with 13 bases lying between them. Per germline, CDR1 TSWWSYY and CDR2 QGS. CDR3 nucleotide sequence: TGTGCTCTTGGGGGACGGAAGGCGGGACTCATCTTT. Amino acid sequence: CALGGRKAGLIF.

Comment on this clone: One junction end does not reproduce the germline sequence, and a read error may be involved. This chain connects TRDV1 to TRDJ1, with D perhaps matching TRDD3 (6 bases). The length of the CDR3 is 18 residues. CDR1 TSWWSYY and CDR2 QGS come from the germline V gene. The CDR3 coding sequence is TGTGCTCTTGGGGAACACTCGGCCTCGCCTGGGGACACCGATAACCTCATCTTT. It translates to CALGEHSASPGDTDNLIF.

This chain joins TRDV1 and TRDJ1; TRDD3 aligns across 11 bases. The V gene end was trimmed by 7 bases and the J gene end by 1 base; junction bases not matched to a gene: 11. CDR1 and CDR2 (germline): TSWWSYY, QGS. The CDR3 covers 17 residues. The CDR3 loop is CALEGLHWGIRTDKLIF. For the CDR3, the DNA is TGTGCTCTTGAGGGGCTACATTGGGGGATACGCACCGATAAACTCATCTTT.

This clone was seen a few times. V gene TRDV1 combines with J gene TRDJ1, with D perhaps TRDD2 (6 bases). This CDR3 is built from 16 residues. Germline V gives CDR1 TSWWSYY, CDR2 QGS. The germline V and J ends were trimmed by 3 bases and 1 base, with 15 bases remaining between them. The CDR3 nucleotides read TGTGCTCTTGGGGACGGCTTCCTTCGTTGCACCGATAAACTCATCTTT. As protein: CALGDGFLRCTDKLIF.

This clone is deemed medium-sized. The sample has other DNA sequences that encode this CDR3 too. The rearrangement links TRDV2 to TRDJ3, with 10 bases identical to TRDD3. Germline CDR1 GEAIGNYY, CDR2 EKD. V lost 3 bases, J lost 0 bases, and 10 bases stayed unmatched. This CDR3 spans 20 amino acids. The CDR3 DNA reads as TGTGCCTGTGACGTAGTACTGGGGGATTCCAACTCCTGGGACACCCGACAGATGTTTTTC. Amino acid sequence: CACDVVLGDSNSWDTRQMFF.

A remark on this clone: Distinct nucleotide sequences in the sample also encode this CDR3. The chain couples TRDV1 to TRDJ1; 8 bases line up with TRDD3. CDR3 length equals 18 residues. Germline V gene lookup returns CDR1 TSWWSYY and CDR2 QGS. The V and J ends lost 1 base and 7 bases, in that order; junction bases with no gene match: 17. The CDR3 reads CALGEHRGTASGGLKLIF. CDR3 nucleotide sequence: TGTGCTCTTGGGGAACATAGGGGCACCGCCTCTGGGGGACTTAAACTCATCTTT.

With regard to this clone: The same CDR3 also results from other DNA sequences found in this sample. The chain is built from TRDV1 and TRDJ1; D unclear. The CDR3 extends over 18 amino acids. Germline values: CDR1 TSWWSYY, CDR2 QGS. V was cut by 0 bases and J by 0 bases, with 17 bases left in between. This CDR3 is CALGELTPSRQYTDKLIF. In nucleotides, the CDR3 is TGTGCTCTTGGGGAACTCACCCCCTCGAGACAGTACACCGATAAACTCATCTTT.

Comment on this clone: Since a much larger clone is just one base distant, this may be a read error. The sample has other DNA sequences that encode this CDR3 too. The chain links TRDV1 to TRDJ1, with D uncertain. Germline lookup yields CDR1 TSWWSYY and CDR2 QGS. Trimming cost V 0 bases and J 0 bases, with 20 bases left between them. This CDR3 has 19 residues. The CDR3 coding sequence is TGTGCTCTTGGGGAACTCGGCCATCTGTTCCGACTCTACACCGATAAACTCATCTTT. Its translation: CALGELGHLFRLYTDKLIF.